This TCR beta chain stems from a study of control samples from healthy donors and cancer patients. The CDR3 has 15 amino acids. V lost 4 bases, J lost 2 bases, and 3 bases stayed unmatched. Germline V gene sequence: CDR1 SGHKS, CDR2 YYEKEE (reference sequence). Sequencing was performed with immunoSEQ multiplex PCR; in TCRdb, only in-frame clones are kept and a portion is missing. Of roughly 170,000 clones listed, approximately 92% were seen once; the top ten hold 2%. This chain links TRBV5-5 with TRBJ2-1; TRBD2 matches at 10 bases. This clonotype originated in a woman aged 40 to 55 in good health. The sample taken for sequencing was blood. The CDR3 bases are TGTGCCAGCAGCCCAGCGGGGGGGCCCTACAATGAGCAGTTCTTC. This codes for CASSPAGGPYNEQFF. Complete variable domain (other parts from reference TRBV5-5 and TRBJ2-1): DAGVTQSPTHLIKTRGQQVTLRCSPISGHKSVSWYQQVLGQGPQFIFQYYEKEERGRGNFPDRFSARQFPNYSSELNVNALLLGDSALYLCASSPAGGPYNEQFFGPGTRLTVL.